This TCR beta chain was recorded in a study of blood T cell repertoires in COVID-19. Study information: Collection of acute and convalescent COVID-19 samples took place in the United States, Italy and Spain. The analysed material was cDNA or gDNA that came from T cells, B-cell-depleted T cells, or PBMCs.

With V trimmed by 5 bases and J by 6 bases, 5 bases remained unmatched. Per the germline V gene, CDR1 is SGHRS and CDR2 is YFSETQ. The CDR3 is 14 amino acids. Authors' data handling: Reference gene primer amplification gave nucleated cell count estimates. Repertoires were generated with immunoSEQ multiplex PCR, while TCRdb's copy carries only in-frame clones and drops some. That table gives V, J and clone size, and the DNA gave D and trimming. This sample has tens of thousands of clones; about nine tenths occur once, and the top ten carry more than 10%. Specimen: peripheral blood. This TCR came from a man between 65 and 85 years old with active or convalescent COVID-19. The chain joins TRBV5-1 to TRBJ2-2; 9 bases agree with TRBD1. The CDR3 DNA follows: TGCGCCAGCAGATGGACAGGGGCGGCCGGGGAGCTGTTTTTT. Its translation: CASRWTGAAGELFF. Variable domain in full (rest from reference TRBV5-1 and TRBJ2-2): KAGVTQTPRYLIKTRGQQVTLSCSPISGHRSVSWYQQTPGQGLQFLFEYFSETQRNKGNFPGRFSGRQFSNSRSEMNVSTLELGDSALYLCASRWTGAAGELFFGEGSRLTVL.